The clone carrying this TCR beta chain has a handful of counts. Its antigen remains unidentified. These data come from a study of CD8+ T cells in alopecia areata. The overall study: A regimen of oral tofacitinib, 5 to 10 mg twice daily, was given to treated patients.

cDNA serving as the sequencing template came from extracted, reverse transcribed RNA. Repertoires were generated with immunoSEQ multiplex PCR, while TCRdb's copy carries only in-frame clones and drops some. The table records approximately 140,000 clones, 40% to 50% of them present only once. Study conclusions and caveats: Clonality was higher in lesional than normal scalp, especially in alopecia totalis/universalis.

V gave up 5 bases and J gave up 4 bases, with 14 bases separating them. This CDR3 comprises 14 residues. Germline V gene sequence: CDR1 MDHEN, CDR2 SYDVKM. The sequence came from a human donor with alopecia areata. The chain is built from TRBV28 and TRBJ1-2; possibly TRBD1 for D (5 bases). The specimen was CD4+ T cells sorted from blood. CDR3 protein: CASSPPVTVYGYTF. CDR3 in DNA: TGTGCCAGCAGTCCCCCCGTGACAGTCTATGGCTACACCTTC.